These 5 T cell receptor beta chains originate from one sample sequenced in a study of tissue T cells after allogeneic stem cell transplantation. The sample's time point: mouse harvest day 7 after allogeneic transplant. Each mouse received 10^7 T-cell-depleted marrow cells plus 10^6 splenic CD5+ T cells by tail vein. The data were produced by immunoSEQ multiplex PCR, yet TCRdb's version contains in-frame clones alone and is incomplete. The sample lists 7,000 to 10,000 clones, 40% to 55% seen once, with approximately 6.5% in the top ten. The sequenced material came from gut tissue. Receptors were obtained from a female BALB/c mouse given C57BL/6 T cells with graft-versus-host disease after an allogeneic hematopoietic cell transplant.

About this clone itself: Gene names follow the mouse nomenclature. The read ends 1 residue before the CDR3 terminus; that terminus is restored from the germline J gene. The genes are TRBV26 and TRBJ2-4, with D tentatively TRBD1 (6 bases). CDR3 size: 13 residues. Germline assignment: CDR1 KGHPV and CDR2 FQNQEV (reference sequence). Trimming took off 7 bases at V and 7 bases at J, with 15 bases between the two ends. The CDR3 here is CASTRTERDTLYF. The sequenced part of the CDR3 DNA is TGTGCCAGCACCCGGACAGAAAGGGACACCTTGTAC.

This clone occurred a few times. Each gene name is a mouse one. The read terminates 1 residue before the CDR3 end, so the remaining end is supplied by the germline J gene. The gene calls are TRBV12-2 and TRBJ2-5; D possibly corresponds to TRBD1 (8 bases). Germline V gives CDR1 SGHLS, CDR2 HYDKME. This CDR3 has 14 amino acids. Trimming shortened V by 2 bases and J by 5 bases, and 13 bases separated the two germline ends. CDR3 bases read: TGTGCCAGCTCTCAACAGGGGGGGGGAGACACCCAGTAC. Protein product: CASSQQGGGDTQY. In full, the CDR3 is CASSQQGGGDTQYF.

This clone was detected a few times. Genes here carry mouse names. The CDR3 end falls 1 residue outside the read, so it is completed with the germline J gene. V is TRBV23 and J is TRBJ1-6; TRBD1 is taken as the D call from the table, unchecked against the DNA. TRBJ1-6 falls under the ORF class, with uncertain function. The germline gives CDR1 KGHTA, CDR2 FQNQQP. The CDR3 runs to 15 residues. CDR3: CSSSPGTGVNSPLYF. The sequenced part of the CDR3 DNA is TGCTCCAGCAGTCCCGGGACAGGGGTTAATTCGCCCCTCTAC.

In the case of this clone: Genes and germline are mouse. Read data end 1 residue before the CDR3 end; the end is taken from the germline J gene. The genes are TRBV12-1 and TRBJ2-5; tentatively, D is TRBD1 or TRBD2 (6 bases each). The CDR3 loop spans 14 amino acids. Trimming shortened V by 1 base and J by 2 bases, and 9 bases separated the two germline ends. Germline-derived CDR1 and CDR2 are SGHSN and HYEKVE. The CDR3 DNA, read in part, is TGTGCCAGCTCTCTTGGGGGCCTCCAAGACACCCAGTAC. It codes for CASSLGGLQDTQY. The CDR3 in its entirety is CASSLGGLQDTQYF.

As concerns this clone: With a much larger clone just one base away, this may be a read error. Here the gene names and germline are mouse. The CDR3 end is not reached by the read, which stops 1 residue before it; the germline J gene fills it in. The chain recombines TRBV13-3 with TRBJ2-2, with TRBD2 as a possible D gene (5 bases). Trimming cost V 1 base and J 5 bases, with 9 bases left between them. Germline lookup yields CDR1 NNHDY and CDR2 SYVADS. The CDR3 runs 14 residues. The part of the CDR3 DNA that was read is TGTGCCAGCAGTGATATGGGGAGGACCGGGCAGCTCTAC. Amino acid sequence: CASSDMGRTGQLY. The CDR3 reads in full as CASSDMGRTGQLYF.